This T cell receptor (beta chain) is drawn from a study of T cells in Graves' hyperthyroidism and ophthalmopathy. RNA transcripts gave rise to amplified TCR beta CDR3 regions. With the HTBI primer set, the TCR CDR3 went through a first round of RT-PCR. TCRdb re-called the multiplex PCR reads through MiXCR, storing one row per CDR3 protein. The repertoire holds some 600,000 distinct CDR3 sequences, with approximately 15% as singletons. Ten or more counts support this clonotype. The germline V gene has CDR1 PRHDT and CDR2 FYEKMQ (reference sequence). Trimming left V 3 bases short and J 7 bases short, with 16 bases between. The CDR3 is 15 residues long.

The TCR originated in a woman in her twenties or thirties with Graves' hyperthyroidism that later progressed to Graves' ophthalmopathy. Sequencing was done on a sample of blood. This rearrangement joins TRBV13 to TRBJ2-1; D not certain. CDR3 DNA: TGTGCCAGCAGCTTGAAGGGCGGCACGAGGAATGAGCAGTTCTTC. Its translation is CASSLKGGTRNEQFF.